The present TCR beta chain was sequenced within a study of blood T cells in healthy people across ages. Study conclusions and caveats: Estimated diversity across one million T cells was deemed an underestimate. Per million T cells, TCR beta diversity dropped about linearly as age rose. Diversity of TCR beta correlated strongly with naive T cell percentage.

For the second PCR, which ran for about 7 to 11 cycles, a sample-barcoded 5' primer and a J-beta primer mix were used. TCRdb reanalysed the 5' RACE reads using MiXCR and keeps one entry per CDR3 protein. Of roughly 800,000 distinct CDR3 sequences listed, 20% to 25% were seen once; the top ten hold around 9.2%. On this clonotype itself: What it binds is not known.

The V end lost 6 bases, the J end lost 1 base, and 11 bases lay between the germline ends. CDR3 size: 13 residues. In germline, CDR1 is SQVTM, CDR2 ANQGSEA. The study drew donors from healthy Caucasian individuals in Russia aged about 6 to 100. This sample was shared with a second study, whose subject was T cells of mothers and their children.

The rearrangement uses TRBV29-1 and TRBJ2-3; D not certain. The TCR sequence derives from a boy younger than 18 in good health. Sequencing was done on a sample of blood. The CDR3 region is CSVQNAGTDTQYF. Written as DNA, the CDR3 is TGCAGCGTCCAGAATGCAGGCACAGATACGCAGTATTTT.